The T cell receptor beta chain described here comes from a study of shared clonotypes between healthy human individuals. Across the whole study: Three plates were used per donor for CD4 naive, three for CD4 memory, two for CD8 naive and one for CD8 memory.

The authors split each subset's genomic DNA evenly across several immunoSEQ plates. Original processing notes: ImmunoSEQ sequences covered only the junction and lacked quality scores; filtering therefore differed. Repertoires were generated with immunoSEQ multiplex PCR, while TCRdb's copy carries only in-frame clones and drops some. V and J calls and clone size are as listed in that table; D and trimming were resolved from the DNA. The table includes about 1.1 million clones, approximately 80% detected once. CDR3 length: 17 amino acids. Germline V lookup: CDR1 SGHAT, CDR2 FQNNGV. V was trimmed by 2 bases and J by 4 bases, leaving 20 bases between them.

This chain joins TRBV11-2 and TRBJ1-2; D might be TRBD1 (5 bases). The source is a man in his late teens or twenties in good health. Some clones in this sample may be carry-over from other donors' samples. Source material: memory CD4+ T cells from PBMCs. The subset here: CD45RA-negative fraction. The CDR3 DNA follows: TGTGCCAGCAGCTTATATGGGGGTTCTGAGACCTTCTATGGCTACACCTTC. Protein product: CASSLYGGSETFYGYTF.